These 28 T cell receptor beta chains share one sample of origin, sequenced in a study of blood T cell repertoires in COVID-19. Sequencing used immunoSEQ multiplex PCR; TCRdb keeps in-frame clones, though not all of them. This table holds approximately 87,000 clones, more than 85% found once. The specimen sequenced was peripheral blood. The receptors were gathered from a man between 65 and 80 years old with active or convalescent COVID-19.

The J gene is TRBJ1-4, the V gene TRBV6-4; 9 positions match TRBD1. CDR3 length: 14 residues. Germline V gives CDR1 MRHNA, CDR2 SNTAGT. The CDR3, as DNA: TGTGCAAAGCATACAGGGGGCAGGGGTGAAAAACTGTTTTTT. Translating it yields CAKHTGGRGEKLFF.

DNA of the CDR3: TGTGCCAGCAGGAGACAGGGCTATGGCTACACCTTC. Protein: CASRRQGYGYTF. The chain recombines TRBV2 with TRBJ1-2; 7 positions agree with TRBD1. V shed 6 bases, J shed 4 bases, and the junction held 2 bases outside the gene matches. This CDR3 has 12 residues. Looked up from germline, CDR1 is SNHLY and CDR2 is FYNNEI.

The J gene is TRBJ2-1, the V gene TRBV18, with 9 bases fitting TRBD2. The CDR3 loop spans 18 amino acids. In germline, CDR1 is KGHSH, CDR2 LQKENI. V was clipped by 4 bases and J by 7 bases; unmatched bases: 17. CDR3 bases: TGTGCCAGCTCACTAGCCGCGGGAGGGCCGTTAAAAAAGAATGAGCAGTTCTTC. Its protein is CASSLAAGGPLKKNEQFF.

The rearrangement joins TRBV6-6 to TRBJ2-7; 11 bases line up with TRBD1. There are 15 residues in the CDR3. CDR1 and CDR2 (germline): MNHNY, SVGAGI (reference sequence). J lost 5 bases, V lost 6 bases, and 9 bases had no gene match. The DNA for the CDR3 is TGTGCCAGCAGGTACACCCGGGACAGGGGGAACGAGCAGTACTTC. Translated: CASRYTRDRGNEQYF.

V gene TRBV29-1 combines with J gene TRBJ2-1, with D tentatively TRBD1 (5 bases). Germline assignment: CDR1 SQVTM and CDR2 ANQGSEA. Trimming cost V 6 bases and J 4 bases, with 10 bases left between them. The CDR3 is made up of 12 amino acids. The CDR3 reads CSVGDSYNEQFF. DNA of the CDR3: TGCAGCGTCGGAGACAGTTACAATGAGCAGTTCTTC.

This clone has more than one count but fewer than ten. This rearrangement joins TRBV10-3 to TRBJ2-7; tentatively, D is TRBD1 (5 bases). Germline CDR1 is ENHRY and CDR2 is SYGVKD. This CDR3 has 18 residues. V was clipped by 2 bases and J by 0 bases, with 20 bases between them. The CDR3 here is CAISEAAPRGPYSYEQYF. The CDR3 DNA follows: TGTGCCATCAGTGAGGCTGCCCCTAGGGGTCCCTACTCCTACGAGCAGTACTTC.

J is TRBJ1-1 and V is TRBV6-2 or TRBV6-3, with 7 bases identical to TRBD1. The CDR3 runs to 18 residues. The germline V gene has CDR1 MNHEY and CDR2 SVGEGT. V lost 2 bases, J lost 1 base, and 13 bases stayed unmatched. CDR3 protein: CASSYPATGLSSNTEAFF. CDR3 in DNA: TGTGCCAGCAGTTACCCCGCGACAGGGTTATCGTCGAACACTGAAGCTTTCTTT.

V is TRBV7-2 and J is TRBJ1-6; D call uncertain. The length of the CDR3 is 15 residues. Trimming removed 0 bases at V and 0 bases at J, with 3 bases between. Per the germline V gene, CDR1 is SGHTA and CDR2 is FQGNSA. CDR3 loop: CASSLASSYNSPLHF. The CDR3 DNA reads as TGTGCCAGCAGCTTAGCTAGCTCCTATAATTCACCCCTCCACTTT.

V is TRBV6-2 or TRBV6-3 and J is TRBJ2-7; 10 bases map to TRBD2. CDR1 and CDR2 (germline): MNHEY, SVGEGT. Germline trimming cut 4 bases from V and 7 bases from J; bases unmatched to any gene: 7. The CDR3 spans 14 residues. CDR3 protein: CASSSATSGPEQYF. CDR3 bases: TGTGCCAGCAGTTCTGCGACTAGCGGGCCAGAGCAGTACTTC.

The chain joins TRBV19 to TRBJ1-5, with D hard to call. Germline CDR1 reads LNHDA; CDR2 reads SQIVND (reference sequence). Trimming left V 4 bases short and J 0 bases short, with 10 bases between. The CDR3 covers 15 residues. This CDR3 reads CASSTVADSNQPQHF. CDR3 bases: TGTGCCAGTAGTACAGTGGCGGATAGCAATCAGCCCCAGCATTTT.

The V gene is TRBV6-1, the J gene TRBJ1-5; the D is unclear. Germline V gives CDR1 MNHNS, CDR2 SASEGT. This CDR3 region has 19 residues. V was cut by 4 bases and J by 1 base, with 23 bases left in between. This chain's CDR3 is CASSASLTGGWASNQPQHF. CDR3 DNA: TGTGCCAGCAGTGCAAGCTTGACGGGAGGGTGGGCAAGCAATCAGCCCCAGCATTTT.

The chain is built from TRBV6-1 and TRBJ2-3, with D possibly being TRBD1 (6 bases). This CDR3 has 17 residues. Trimming removed 2 bases from V and 0 bases from J, with 15 bases in between. CDR1 is MNHNS and CDR2 is SASEGT in the germline V gene. The CDR3 DNA reads as TGTGCCAGCAGTGAAAAGGGGGTCGGGCCGAGCACAGATACGCAGTATTTT. Its protein is CASSEKGVGPSTDTQYF.

The CDR3 loop is CASSSAGQGVGAFF. As DNA, the CDR3 is TGTGCCAGCAGCTCCGCGGGACAGGGTGTCGGAGCTTTCTTT. This rearrangement joins TRBV5-4 to TRBJ1-1; TRBD1 aligns across 9 bases. CDR3 length equals 14 residues. The germline CDR1 and CDR2 sequences are SGHNT and YYREEE (reference sequence). Trimming cost V 3 bases and J 10 bases; bases outside gene matches: 10.

The rearrangement links TRBV9 to TRBJ2-7; 9 positions match TRBD2. V shed 0 bases and J 6 bases; nucleotides not matched to a gene: 7. The length of the CDR3 is 15 residues. CDR1 SGDLS and CDR2 YYNGEE come from the germline V gene. Here the CDR3 DNA reads TGTGCCAGCAGCGTAGAGGGCGGGAGGGCAAGCGAGCAGTACTTC. Residues: CASSVEGGRASEQYF.

The V gene is TRBV12-2, the J gene TRBJ1-4; TRBD1 is taken as the D call from the table, unchecked against the DNA. TRBV12-2 is recorded as a pseudogene. CDR3 length: 19 residues. The CDR3, as DNA: TGTGCAAGTCGCTTACCCCCGGGACAGATAGTTTTGCGCTACGAAAAACTGTTTTTT. It specifies CASRLPPGQIVLRYEKLFF.

Worth noting for this clone: The germline gene is not matched at one end of the junction; a read error may be the cause. This rearrangement joins TRBV10-3 to TRBJ1-5; maybe TRBD1 (5 bases). The CDR3 contains 15 residues. CDR1 ENHRY and CDR2 SYGVKD come from the germline V gene. DNA for the CDR3: TGTGCCAGCAGTGAGTGGGGGGGAAGCAATCAGCCCCAGCATTTT. It is translated as CASSEWGGSNQPQHF.

V gene TRBV30 combines with J gene TRBJ2-3, with a possible D match to TRBD1 (5 bases). The V end lost 1 base, the J end lost 0 bases, and 8 bases lay between the germline ends. The CDR3 has 14 residues. Germline CDR1 and CDR2: GTSNPN and SVGIG (reference sequence). The CDR3 DNA follows: TGTGCCTGGAGTGCAGGGCTTAGCACAGATACGCAGTATTTT. Its protein product is CAWSAGLSTDTQYF.

Here the CDR3 reads CAISEMSGNTEAFF. The CDR3, as DNA: TGTGCCATCAGTGAAATGTCGGGGAACACTGAAGCTTTCTTT. The rearrangement uses TRBV10-3 and TRBJ1-1, with no clear D. V lost 3 bases and J lost 1, with 9 bases in between. The CDR3 has 14 amino acids. CDR1 and CDR2 (germline): ENHRY, SYGVKD.

The rearrangement uses TRBV30 and TRBJ1-2; TRBD1 aligns across 9 bases. There are 14 residues in the CDR3. Unmatched junction bases numbered 7, after V lost 2 bases and J lost 6 bases. Germline values: CDR1 GTSNPN, CDR2 SVGIG (reference sequence). DNA for the CDR3: TGTGCCTGGAGTATCCGGACAGGGGAGGATGGCTACACCTTC. This codes for CAWSIRTGEDGYTF.

The CDR3 DNA reads as TGTGCCAGCAGCCAACAGGGGTCCGACTATGGCTACACCTTC. Residues: CASSQQGSDYGYTF. J is TRBJ1-2 and V is TRBV3-1 (or the pseudogene TRBV3-2); D possibly corresponds to TRBD1 (6 bases). Per germline, CDR1 LGHDT and CDR2 YNNKEL (reference sequence). V was pared by 2 bases and J by 3 bases, with 10 bases between. The CDR3 spans 14 residues.

This chain links TRBV6-5 with TRBJ2-7, with 7 bases that match TRBD1. The CDR3 runs 15 residues. CDR1 and CDR2 (germline): MNHEY, SVGAGI. The trim removed 0 bases at V and 3 bases at J, leaving 5 bases unmatched. The CDR3 spells CASSYSRAGGYEQYF. In DNA, the CDR3 is TGTGCCAGCAGTTACTCGAGGGCAGGGGGCTACGAGCAGTACTTC.

This clone showed up just once. This rearrangement joins TRBV28 to TRBJ1-1; D remains ambiguous. V was trimmed by 3 bases and J by 4 bases, leaving 12 bases between them. This CDR3 contains 14 residues. The V gene's germline CDR1 is MDHEN and CDR2 SYDVKM. The CDR3 region is CASSFPLKSTEAFF. The CDR3 DNA is TGTGCCAGCAGTTTTCCCCTAAAGTCCACTGAAGCTTTCTTT.

This chain joins TRBV7-3 and TRBJ1-1, with D tentatively TRBD1 (5 bases). This CDR3 spans 13 amino acids. The germline V and J ends were trimmed by 2 bases and 10 bases, with 14 bases remaining between them. Germline loops: CDR1 SGHTA, CDR2 FQGTGA. The DNA of the CDR3 is TGTGCCAGCAGCTTAGGGCCAGGACAAATAGCTTTCTTT. This codes for CASSLGPGQIAFF.

V and J are TRBV27 and TRBJ1-6; TRBD1 matches at 9 bases. The ends lost 9 bases at V and 7 bases at J; junction bases unmatched: 1. Germline V gene data show CDR1 as MNHEY and CDR2 as SMNVEV (reference sequence). This CDR3 contains 12 residues. The CDR3 DNA follows: TGTGCCAGAGGACAGGGGAATTCACCCCTCCACTTT. Translated, it gives CARGQGNSPLHF.

The genes are TRBV4-1 and TRBJ2-1, with TRBD2 matching over 8 bases. This CDR3 has 16 amino acids. Germline assignment: CDR1 MGHRA and CDR2 YSYEKL. With 1 base clipped from V and 2 bases from J, the junction kept 4 bases outside the gene matches. For the CDR3, the DNA is TGCGCCAGCAGCCAAGGAGGAGCGGGAGCCTACAATGAGCAGTTCTTC. Its translation: CASSQGGAGAYNEQFF.

The chain couples TRBV6-5 to TRBJ2-5; a weak D match, TRBD2 (5 bases). The V gene's germline CDR1 is MNHEY and CDR2 SVGAGI. Trimming removed 8 bases from V and 5 bases from J, with 12 bases in between. This CDR3 is 12 amino acids long. CDR3 residues: CASGRPLETQYF. The CDR3 coding sequence is TGTGCCAGCGGGAGACCACTGGAGACCCAGTACTTC.

The chain uses TRBV5-1 and TRBJ2-5; maybe TRBD1 (6 bases). The CDR3 contains 15 residues. Trimming pared 3 bases from V and 1 base from J, leaving 13 bases between. Germline loops: CDR1 SGHRS, CDR2 YFSETQ. CDR3 residues: CASSSQGGGQETQYF. In DNA, the CDR3 is TGCGCCAGCAGCTCACAGGGTGGGGGCCAAGAGACCCAGTACTTC.

The chain has TRBV3-1 (or the pseudogene TRBV3-2) and TRBJ1-3; D is undetermined. CDR3 length: 15 amino acids. V was cut by 0 bases and J by 0 bases, with 6 bases left in between. CDR1 and CDR2 from the germline V gene are LGHDT and YNNKEL (reference sequence). CDR3 coding DNA: TGTGCCAGCAGCCAAGATACGGTCTCTGGAAACACCATATATTTT. Its protein product is CASSQDTVSGNTIYF.